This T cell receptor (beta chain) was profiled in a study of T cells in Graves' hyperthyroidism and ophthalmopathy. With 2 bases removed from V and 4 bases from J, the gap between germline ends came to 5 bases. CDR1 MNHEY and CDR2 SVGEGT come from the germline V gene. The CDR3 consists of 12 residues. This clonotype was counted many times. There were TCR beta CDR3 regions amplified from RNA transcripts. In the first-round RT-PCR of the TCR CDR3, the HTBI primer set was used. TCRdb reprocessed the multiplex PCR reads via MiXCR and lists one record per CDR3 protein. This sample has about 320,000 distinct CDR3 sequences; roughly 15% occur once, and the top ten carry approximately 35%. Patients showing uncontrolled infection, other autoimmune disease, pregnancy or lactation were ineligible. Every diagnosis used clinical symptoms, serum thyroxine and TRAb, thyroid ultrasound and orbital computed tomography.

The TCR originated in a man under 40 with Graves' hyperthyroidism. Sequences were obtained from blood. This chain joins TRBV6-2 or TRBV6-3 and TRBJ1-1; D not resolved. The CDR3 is CASSYPPTEAFF. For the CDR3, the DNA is TGTGCCAGCAGTTACCCGCCCACTGAAGCTTTCTTT.